This entry describes one TCR beta chain. Its specificity is not known. V was clipped by 2 bases and J by 11 bases, with 15 bases between them. The CDR3 sequence is 13 residues long. Germline CDR1 and CDR2: MGHRA and YSYEKL. Donor samples were obtained from healthy Caucasian individuals from Russia, aged about 6 to 100. The data stem from a study of blood T cells in healthy people across ages. Findings and limits, study-wide: Long-lived donors exceeded aged donors in naive CD4+ cells and diversity. A conclusive naive versus antigen-experienced comparison was prevented by the unsorted PBMCs.

Next came a second PCR, run for 7 to 11 cycles, which used a sample-barcoded 5' primer along with a J-beta primer mix. MiXCR was run by TCRdb on the 5' RACE reads, yielding one entry per CDR3 protein. Counted here are 870,000 or so distinct CDR3 sequences, less than 35% occurring once; the ten biggest clones make up approximately 15%. The specimen was blood. This chain joins TRBV4-1 and TRBJ2-5; tentative D call: TRBD2 (5 bases). The receptor's source is an elderly woman in good health. The CDR3 spells CASSQLGAREQYF. For the CDR3, the DNA is TGCGCCAGCAGCCAACTGGGAGCTCGTGAGCAGTACTTC.